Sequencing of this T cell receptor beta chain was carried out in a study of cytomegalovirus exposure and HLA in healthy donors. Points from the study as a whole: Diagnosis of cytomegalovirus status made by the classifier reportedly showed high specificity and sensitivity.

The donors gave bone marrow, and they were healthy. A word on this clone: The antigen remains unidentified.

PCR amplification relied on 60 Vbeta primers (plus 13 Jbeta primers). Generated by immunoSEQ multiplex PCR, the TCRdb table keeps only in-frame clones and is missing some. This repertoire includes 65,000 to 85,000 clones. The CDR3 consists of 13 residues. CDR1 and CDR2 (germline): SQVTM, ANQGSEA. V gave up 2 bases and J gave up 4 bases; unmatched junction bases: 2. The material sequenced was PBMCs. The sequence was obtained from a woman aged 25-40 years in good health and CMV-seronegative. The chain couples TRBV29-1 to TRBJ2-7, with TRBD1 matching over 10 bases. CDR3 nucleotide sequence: TGCAGCGTTGAATGGGACAGGGGTTACGAGCAGTACTTC. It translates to CSVEWDRGYEQYF.